This T cell receptor (beta chain) was recorded in a study of shared clonotypes between healthy human individuals. General study results and limits: The study's rarefaction showed incomplete sorted-subset sequencing despite large depth.

Deep-level settings were used for running the assay. Libraries were prepared by immunoSEQ multiplex PCR; TCRdb keeps only in-frame clonotypes and omits some of them. The sample has 2 million to 2.5 million clones; approximately 95% are singletons. V was cut by 2 bases and J by 1 base, with 11 bases left in between. Germline lookup yields CDR1 MDHEN and CDR2 SYDVKM. The CDR3 has 15 amino acids. A split of CD4+ cells into CD45RA+ naive and CD45RA-negative memory subsets was performed. As to this clone: Its antigen is as yet unknown.

The sequence was obtained from a man aged 18-30 years in good health. Some clones in this sample may be carry-over from other donors' samples. The chain links TRBV28 to TRBJ1-1; no clear D. Source material: naive CD4+ T cells from PBMCs. Subset denoted: CD45RA+ positively selected. The CDR3 region is CASSLREHQNTEAFF. As DNA, the CDR3 is TGTGCCAGCAGTTTACGGGAACATCAGAACACTGAAGCTTTCTTT. The full variable domain, rest sourced from reference TRBV28 and TRBJ1-1, is DVKVTQSSRYLVKRTGEKVFLECVQDMDHENMFWYRQDPGLGLRLIYFSYDVKMKEKGDIPEGYSVSREKKERFSLILESASTNQTSMYLCASSLREHQNTEAFFGQGTRLTVV.